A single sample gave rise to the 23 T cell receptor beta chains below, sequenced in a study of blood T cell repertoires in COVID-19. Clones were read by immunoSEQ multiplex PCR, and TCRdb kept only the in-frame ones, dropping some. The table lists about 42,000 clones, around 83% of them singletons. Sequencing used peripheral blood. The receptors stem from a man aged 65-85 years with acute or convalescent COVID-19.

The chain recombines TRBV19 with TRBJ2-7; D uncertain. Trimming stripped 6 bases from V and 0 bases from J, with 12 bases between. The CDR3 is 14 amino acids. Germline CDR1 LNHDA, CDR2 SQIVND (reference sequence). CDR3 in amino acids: CASSTASASYEQYF. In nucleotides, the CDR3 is TGTGCCAGTAGCACAGCTTCCGCCTCCTACGAGCAGTACTTC.

The chain's CDR3 is CASSQEVNRETEAFF. The DNA for the CDR3 is TGTGCCAGCAGCCAAGAAGTCAACAGGGAAACTGAAGCTTTCTTT. This chain uses TRBV4-2 with TRBJ1-1; TRBD1 is a possible D gene (6 bases). CDR1 is LGHNA, CDR2 YNFKEQ, per germline. The CDR3 is 15 residues long. V shed 0 bases and J shed 5 bases, with 13 bases lying between them.

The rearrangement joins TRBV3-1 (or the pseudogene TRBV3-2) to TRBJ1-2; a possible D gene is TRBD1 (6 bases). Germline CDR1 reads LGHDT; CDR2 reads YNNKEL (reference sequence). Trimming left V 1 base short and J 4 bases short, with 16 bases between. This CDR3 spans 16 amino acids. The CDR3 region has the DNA TGTGCCAGCAGCCAAGGGCCAGGGGAGGGCTCCTATGGCTACACCTTC. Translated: CASSQGPGEGSYGYTF.

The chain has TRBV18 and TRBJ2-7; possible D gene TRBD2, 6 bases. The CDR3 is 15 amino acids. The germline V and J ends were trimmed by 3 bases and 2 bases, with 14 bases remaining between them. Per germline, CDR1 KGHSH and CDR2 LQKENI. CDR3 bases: TGTGCCAGCTCACCGCGTGCGGGGACCACCTACGAGCAGTACTTC. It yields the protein CASSPRAGTTYEQYF.

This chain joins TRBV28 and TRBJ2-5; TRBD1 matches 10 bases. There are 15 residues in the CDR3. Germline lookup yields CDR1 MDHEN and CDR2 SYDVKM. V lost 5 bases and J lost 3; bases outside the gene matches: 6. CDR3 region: CASSTGQGGKETQYF. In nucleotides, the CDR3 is TGTGCCAGCAGTACCGGACAGGGGGGTAAAGAGACCCAGTACTTC.

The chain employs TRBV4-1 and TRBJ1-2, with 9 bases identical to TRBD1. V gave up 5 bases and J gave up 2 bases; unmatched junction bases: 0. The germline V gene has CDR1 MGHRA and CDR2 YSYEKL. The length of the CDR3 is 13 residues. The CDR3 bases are TGCGCCAGCAGCGGGACAGGGAACTATGGCTACACCTTC. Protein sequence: CASSGTGNYGYTF.

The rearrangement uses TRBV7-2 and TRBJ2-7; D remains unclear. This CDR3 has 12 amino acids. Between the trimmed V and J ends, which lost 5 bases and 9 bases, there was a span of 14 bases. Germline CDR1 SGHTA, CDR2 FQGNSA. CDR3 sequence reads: CASSPTQVVQYF. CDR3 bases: TGTGCCAGCAGCCCCACCCAGGTTGTGCAGTACTTC.

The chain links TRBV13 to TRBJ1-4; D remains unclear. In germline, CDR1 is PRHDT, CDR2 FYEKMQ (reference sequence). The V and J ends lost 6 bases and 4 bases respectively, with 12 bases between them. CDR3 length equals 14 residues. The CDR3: CASRITGSNEKLFF. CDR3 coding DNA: TGTGCCAGCAGGATAACCGGGAGTAATGAAAAACTGTTTTTT.

The CDR3 here is CATSPRLGGELFF. In DNA form, the CDR3 reads TGTGCCACCAGCCCTAGACTGGGCGGGGAGCTGTTTTTT. The rearrangement links TRBV15 to TRBJ2-2, with D unresolved. The CDR3 extends over 13 amino acids. CDR1 and CDR2 (germline): LNHNV, YYDKDF (reference sequence). V lost 5 bases to trimming and J lost 7 bases, with 11 bases between them.

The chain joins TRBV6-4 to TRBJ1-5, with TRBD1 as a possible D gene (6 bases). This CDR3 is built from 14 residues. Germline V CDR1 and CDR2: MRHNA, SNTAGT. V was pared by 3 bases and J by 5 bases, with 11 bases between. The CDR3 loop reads CASSEVQGDQPQHF. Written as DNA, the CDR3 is TGTGCCAGCAGTGAGGTACAGGGAGATCAGCCCCAGCATTTT.

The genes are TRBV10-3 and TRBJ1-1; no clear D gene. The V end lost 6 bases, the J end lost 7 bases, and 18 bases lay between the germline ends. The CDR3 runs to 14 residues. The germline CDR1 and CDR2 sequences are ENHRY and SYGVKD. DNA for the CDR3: TGTGCCATCAGATTTGTGATGGAGGTAGGTGAAGCTTTCTTT. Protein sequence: CAIRFVMEVGEAFF.

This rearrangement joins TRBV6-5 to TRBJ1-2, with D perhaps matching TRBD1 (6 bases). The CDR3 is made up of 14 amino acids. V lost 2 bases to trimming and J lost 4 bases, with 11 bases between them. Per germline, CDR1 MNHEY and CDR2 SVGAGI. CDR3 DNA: TGTGCCAGCAGTTACCGGGCAGGGGCCTATGGCTACACCTTC. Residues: CASSYRAGAYGYTF.

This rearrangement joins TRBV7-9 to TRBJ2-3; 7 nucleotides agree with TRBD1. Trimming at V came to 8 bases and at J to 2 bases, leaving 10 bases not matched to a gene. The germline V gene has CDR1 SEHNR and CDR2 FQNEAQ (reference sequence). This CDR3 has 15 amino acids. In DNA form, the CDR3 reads TGTGCCAGCTCGCTGATGGGACAGACCACAGATACGCAGTATTTT. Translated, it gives CASSLMGQTTDTQYF.

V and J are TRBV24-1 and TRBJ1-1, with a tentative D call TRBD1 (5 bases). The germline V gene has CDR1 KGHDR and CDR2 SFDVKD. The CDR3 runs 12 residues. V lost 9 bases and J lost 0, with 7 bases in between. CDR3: CATAGMNTEAFF. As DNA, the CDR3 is TGTGCCACCGCAGGGATGAACACTGAAGCTTTCTTT.

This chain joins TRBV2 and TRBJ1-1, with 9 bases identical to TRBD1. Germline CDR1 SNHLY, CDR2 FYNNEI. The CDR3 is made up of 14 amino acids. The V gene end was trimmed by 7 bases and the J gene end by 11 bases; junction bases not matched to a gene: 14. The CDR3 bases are TGTGCCAGCACTACGGGACAGGGACTGCCTTCGGCTTTCTTT. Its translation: CASTTGQGLPSAFF.

CDR3 coding DNA: TGTGCCAGCCTCCCCGGGGGGGCCAGAAATGAGCAGTTCTTC. The encoded protein is CASLPGGARNEQFF. The J gene is TRBJ2-1, the V gene TRBV7-2, with TRBD2 matching over 8 bases. The junction had 10 bases not matched to a gene; V was cut back by 8 bases and J by 7 bases. CDR3 length: 14 residues. Looked up from germline, CDR1 is SGHTA and CDR2 is FQGNSA.

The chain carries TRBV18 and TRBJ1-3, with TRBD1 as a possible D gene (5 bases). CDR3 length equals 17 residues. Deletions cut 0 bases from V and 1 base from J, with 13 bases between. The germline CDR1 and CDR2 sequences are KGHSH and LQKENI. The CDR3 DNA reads TGTGCCAGCTCACCACCGGTGGGGCTGCTGTCTGGAAACACCATATATTTT. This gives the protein CASSPPVGLLSGNTIYF.

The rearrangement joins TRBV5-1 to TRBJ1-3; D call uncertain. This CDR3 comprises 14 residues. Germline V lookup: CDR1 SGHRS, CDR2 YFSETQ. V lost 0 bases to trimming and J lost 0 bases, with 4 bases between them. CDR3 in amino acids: CASSLEYSGNTIYF. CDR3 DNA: TGCGCCAGCAGCTTGGAATACTCTGGAAACACCATATATTTT.

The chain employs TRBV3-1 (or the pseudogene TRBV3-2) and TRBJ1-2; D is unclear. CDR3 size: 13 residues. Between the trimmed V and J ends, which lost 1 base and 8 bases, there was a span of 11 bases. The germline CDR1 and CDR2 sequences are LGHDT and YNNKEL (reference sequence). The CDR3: CASSQGKSSGYTF. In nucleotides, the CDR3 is TGTGCCAGCAGCCAAGGAAAGAGTTCGGGCTACACCTTC.

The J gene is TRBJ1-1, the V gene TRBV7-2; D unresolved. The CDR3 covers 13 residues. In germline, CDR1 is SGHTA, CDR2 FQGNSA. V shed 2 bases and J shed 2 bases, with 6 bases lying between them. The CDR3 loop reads CASSLRGNTEAFF. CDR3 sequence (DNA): TGTGCCAGCAGCTTACGCGGCAACACTGAAGCTTTCTTT.

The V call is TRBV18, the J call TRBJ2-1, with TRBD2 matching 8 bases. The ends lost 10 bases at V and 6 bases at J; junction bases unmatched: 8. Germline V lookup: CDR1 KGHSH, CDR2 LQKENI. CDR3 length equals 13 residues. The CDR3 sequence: CATRNGGANEQFF. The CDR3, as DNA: TGTGCCACCCGTAACGGGGGGGCCAATGAGCAGTTCTTC.

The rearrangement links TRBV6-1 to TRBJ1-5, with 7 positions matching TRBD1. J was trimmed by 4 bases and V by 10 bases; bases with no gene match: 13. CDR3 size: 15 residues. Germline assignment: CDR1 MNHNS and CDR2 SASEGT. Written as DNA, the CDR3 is TGTGCCACAAAATCCGGGACAGAAGGAAATCAGCCCCAGCATTTT. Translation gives CATKSGTEGNQPQHF.

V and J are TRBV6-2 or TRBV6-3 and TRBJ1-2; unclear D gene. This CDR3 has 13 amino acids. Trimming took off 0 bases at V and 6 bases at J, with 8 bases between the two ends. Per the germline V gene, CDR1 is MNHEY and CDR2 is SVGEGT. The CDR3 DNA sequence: TGTGCCAGCAGTTACTCGTCCGGGGATGGCTACACCTTC. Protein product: CASSYSSGDGYTF.